This TCR beta chain stems from a study of cytomegalovirus exposure and HLA in healthy donors. From germline, CDR1 is SEHNR and CDR2 FQNEAQ (reference sequence). CDR3 length equals 13 residues. J gave up 11 bases and V 0 bases, and 7 bases lay outside the gene matches. The PCR was carried out with 60 Vbeta primers and 13 Jbeta primers. Profiling relied on immunoSEQ multiplex PCR, and the TCRdb table lists in-frame clones only, not all of them. The table records 50,000 or so clones, approximately 70% of them present only once. Notes on the study in general: In an earlier analysis, most TCR beta V segments were productive about 90% or about 30% of the time. Apparent HLA restriction characterized most CMV-associated TCR beta chains in a later analysis. The study carried out a later analysis of TCR beta sequences. It associated under 20,000 of them with specific HLA alleles at a false discovery rate of 0.05. Likely technical artifact: a cluster of highly shared sequence variants.

This clone showed up just a few times. Its cognate antigen is unknown. The TCR was taken from a woman in her forties or fifties in good health and CMV-seronegative. Sequences were obtained from PBMCs. The chain uses TRBV7-9 and TRBJ2-7; 7 nucleotides line up with TRBD2. CDR3 amino acids: CASSLADRGVKYF. For the CDR3, the DNA is TGTGCCAGCAGCTTAGCCGACCGGGGGGTTAAGTACTTC. The variable domain in full, completed from reference TRBV7-9 and TRBJ2-7, reads DTGVSQNPRHKITKRGQNVTFRCDPISEHNRLYWYRQTLGQGPEFLTYFQNEAQLEKSRLLSDRFSAERPKGSFSTLEIQRTEQGDSAMYLCASSLADRGVKYFGPGTRLTVT.